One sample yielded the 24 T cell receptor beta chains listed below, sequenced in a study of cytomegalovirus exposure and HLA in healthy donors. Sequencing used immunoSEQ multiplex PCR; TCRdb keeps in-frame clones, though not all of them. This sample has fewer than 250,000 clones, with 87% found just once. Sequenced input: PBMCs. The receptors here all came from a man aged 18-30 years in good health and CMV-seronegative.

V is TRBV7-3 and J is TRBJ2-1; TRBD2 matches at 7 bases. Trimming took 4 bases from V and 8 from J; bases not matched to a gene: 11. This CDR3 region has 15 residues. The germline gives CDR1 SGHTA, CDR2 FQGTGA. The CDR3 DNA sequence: TGTGCCAGCAGCTCAGACGGACTGGGAGGGGATGAGCAGTTCTTC. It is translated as CASSSDGLGGDEQFF.

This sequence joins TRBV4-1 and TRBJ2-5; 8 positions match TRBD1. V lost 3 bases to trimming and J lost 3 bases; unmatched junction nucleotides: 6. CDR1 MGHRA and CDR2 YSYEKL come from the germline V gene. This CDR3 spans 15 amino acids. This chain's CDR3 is CASSHGDRQEETQYF. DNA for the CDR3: TGCGCCAGCAGCCACGGGGACAGGCAGGAAGAGACCCAGTACTTC.

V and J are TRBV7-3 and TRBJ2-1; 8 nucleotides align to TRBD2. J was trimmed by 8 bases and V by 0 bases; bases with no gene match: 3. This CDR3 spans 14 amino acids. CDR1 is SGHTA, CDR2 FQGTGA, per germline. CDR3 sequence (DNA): TGTGCCAGCAGCTTAACTGGCGGGAGGCATGAGCAGTTCTTC. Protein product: CASSLTGGRHEQFF.

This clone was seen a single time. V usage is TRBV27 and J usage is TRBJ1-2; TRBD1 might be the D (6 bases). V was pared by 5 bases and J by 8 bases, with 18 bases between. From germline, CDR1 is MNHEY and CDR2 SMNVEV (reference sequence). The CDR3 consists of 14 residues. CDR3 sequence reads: CASSGGGGWRGYTF. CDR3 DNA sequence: TGTGCCAGCAGTGGGGGCGGGGGGTGGCGGGGCTACACCTTC.

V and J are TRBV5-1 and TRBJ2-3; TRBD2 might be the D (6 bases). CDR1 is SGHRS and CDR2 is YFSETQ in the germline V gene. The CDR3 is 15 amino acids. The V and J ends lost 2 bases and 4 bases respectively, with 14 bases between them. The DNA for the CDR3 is TGCGCCAGCAGCTTACGAGACCGGAGGGCAGATACGCAGTATTTT. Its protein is CASSLRDRRADTQYF.

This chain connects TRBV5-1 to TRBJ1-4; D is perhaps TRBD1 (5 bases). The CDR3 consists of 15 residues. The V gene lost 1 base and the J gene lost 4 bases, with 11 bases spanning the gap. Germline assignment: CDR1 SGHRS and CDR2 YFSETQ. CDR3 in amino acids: CASSLQGQINEKLFF. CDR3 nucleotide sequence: TGCGCCAGCAGCTTGCAAGGACAAATTAATGAAAAACTGTTTTTT.

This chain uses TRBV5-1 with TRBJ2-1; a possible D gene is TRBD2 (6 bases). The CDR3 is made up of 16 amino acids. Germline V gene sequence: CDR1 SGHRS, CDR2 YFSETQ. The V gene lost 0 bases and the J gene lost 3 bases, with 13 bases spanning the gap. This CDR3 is CASSLAASADYNEQFF. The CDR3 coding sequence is TGCGCCAGCAGCTTGGCTGCTAGCGCAGACTACAATGAGCAGTTCTTC. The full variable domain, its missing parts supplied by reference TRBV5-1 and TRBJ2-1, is KAGVTQTPRYLIKTRGQQVTLSCSPISGHRSVSWYQQTPGQGLQFLFEYFSETQRNKGNFPGRFSGRQFSNSRSEMNVSTLELGDSALYLCASSLAASADYNEQFFGPGTRLTVL.

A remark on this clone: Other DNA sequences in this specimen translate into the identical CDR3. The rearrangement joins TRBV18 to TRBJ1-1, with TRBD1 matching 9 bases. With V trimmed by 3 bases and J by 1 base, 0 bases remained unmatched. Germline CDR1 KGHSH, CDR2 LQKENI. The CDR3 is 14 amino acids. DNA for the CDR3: TGTGCCAGCTCACCGGGACAGGGGAACACTGAAGCTTTCTTT. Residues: CASSPGQGNTEAFF.

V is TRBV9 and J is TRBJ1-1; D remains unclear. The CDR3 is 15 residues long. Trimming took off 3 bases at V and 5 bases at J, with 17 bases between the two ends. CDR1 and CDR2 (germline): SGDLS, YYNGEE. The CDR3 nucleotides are TGTGCCAGCAGCGAAAGTGAGTGGGGAGGGACTGAAGCTTTCTTT. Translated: CASSESEWGGTEAFF.

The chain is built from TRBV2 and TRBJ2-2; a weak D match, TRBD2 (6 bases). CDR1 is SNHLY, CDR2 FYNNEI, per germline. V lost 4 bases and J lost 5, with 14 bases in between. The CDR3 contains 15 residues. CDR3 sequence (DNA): TGTGCCAGCAGTGTAGCCGGGAGCTCTACCGGGGAGCTGTTTTTT. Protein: CASSVAGSSTGELFF. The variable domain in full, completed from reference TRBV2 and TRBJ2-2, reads EPEVTQTPSHQVTQMGQEVILRCVPISNHLYFYWYRQILGQKVEFLVSFYNNEISEKSEIFDDQFSVERPDGSNFTLKIRSTKLEDSAMYFCASSVAGSSTGELFFGEGSRLTVL.

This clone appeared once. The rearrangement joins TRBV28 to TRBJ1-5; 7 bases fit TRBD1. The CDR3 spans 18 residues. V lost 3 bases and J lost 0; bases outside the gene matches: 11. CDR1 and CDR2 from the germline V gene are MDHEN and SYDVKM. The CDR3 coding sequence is TGTGCCAGCAGTTTTGAGGACAGGACCTCGGATAGCAATCAGCCCCAGCATTTT. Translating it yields CASSFEDRTSDSNQPQHF.

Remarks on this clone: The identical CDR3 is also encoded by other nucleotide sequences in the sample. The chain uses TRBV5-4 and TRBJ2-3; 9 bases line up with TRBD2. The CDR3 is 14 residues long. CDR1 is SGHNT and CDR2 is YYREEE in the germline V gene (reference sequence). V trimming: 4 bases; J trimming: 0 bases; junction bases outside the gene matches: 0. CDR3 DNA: TGTGCCAGCAGCCTAGCGGGGAGCACAGATACGCAGTATTTT. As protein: CASSLAGSTDTQYF.

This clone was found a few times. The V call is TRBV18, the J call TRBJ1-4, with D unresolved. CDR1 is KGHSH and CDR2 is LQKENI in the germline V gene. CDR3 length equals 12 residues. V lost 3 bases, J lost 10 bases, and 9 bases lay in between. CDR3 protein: CASSPREGKLFF. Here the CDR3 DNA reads TGTGCCAGCTCACCGCGGGAGGGAAAACTGTTTTTT. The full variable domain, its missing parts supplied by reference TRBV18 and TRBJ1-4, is NAGVMQNPRHLVRRRGQEARLRCSPMKGHSHVYWYRQLPEEGLKFMVYLQKENIIDESGMPKERFSAEFPKEGPSILRIQQVVRGDSAAYFCASSPREGKLFFGSGTQLSVL.

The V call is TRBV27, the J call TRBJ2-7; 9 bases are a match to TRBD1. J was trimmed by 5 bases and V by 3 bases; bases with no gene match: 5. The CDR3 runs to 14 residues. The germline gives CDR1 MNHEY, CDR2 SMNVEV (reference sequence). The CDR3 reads CASSFAQGAHEQYF. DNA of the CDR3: TGTGCCAGCAGTTTTGCACAGGGGGCCCACGAGCAGTACTTC.

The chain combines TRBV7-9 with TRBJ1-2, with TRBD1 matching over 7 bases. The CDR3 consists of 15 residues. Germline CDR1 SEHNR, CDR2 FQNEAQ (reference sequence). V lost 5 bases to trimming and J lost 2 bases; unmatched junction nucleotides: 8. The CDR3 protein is CASSPFPGGNYGYTF. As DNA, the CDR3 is TGTGCCAGCAGCCCTTTCCCAGGGGGGAACTATGGCTACACCTTC.

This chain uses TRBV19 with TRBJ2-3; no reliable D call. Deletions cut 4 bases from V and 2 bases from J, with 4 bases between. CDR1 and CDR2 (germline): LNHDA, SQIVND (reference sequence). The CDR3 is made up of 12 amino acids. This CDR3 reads CASSTFTDTQYF. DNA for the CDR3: TGTGCCAGTAGTACCTTCACAGATACGCAGTATTTT.

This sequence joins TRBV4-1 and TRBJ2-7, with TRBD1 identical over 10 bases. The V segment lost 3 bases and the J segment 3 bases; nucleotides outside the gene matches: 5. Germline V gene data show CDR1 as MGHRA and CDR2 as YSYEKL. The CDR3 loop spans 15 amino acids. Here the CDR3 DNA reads TGCGCCAGCAGCCAGATCGGGACAGGGGTCTACGAGCAGTACTTC. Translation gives CASSQIGTGVYEQYF.

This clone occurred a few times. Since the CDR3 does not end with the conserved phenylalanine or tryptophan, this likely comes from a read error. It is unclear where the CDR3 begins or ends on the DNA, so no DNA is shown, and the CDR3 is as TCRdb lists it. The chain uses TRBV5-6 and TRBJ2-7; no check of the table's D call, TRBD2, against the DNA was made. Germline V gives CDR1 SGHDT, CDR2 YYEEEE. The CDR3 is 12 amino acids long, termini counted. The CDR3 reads CASSWGRGEGSI.

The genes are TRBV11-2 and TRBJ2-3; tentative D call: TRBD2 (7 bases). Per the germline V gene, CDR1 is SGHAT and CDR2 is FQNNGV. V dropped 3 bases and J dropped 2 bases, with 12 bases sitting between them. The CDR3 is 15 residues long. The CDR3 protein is CASSLGGRSTDTQYF. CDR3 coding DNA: TGTGCCAGCAGCTTGGGGGGGCGGTCCACAGATACGCAGTATTTT.

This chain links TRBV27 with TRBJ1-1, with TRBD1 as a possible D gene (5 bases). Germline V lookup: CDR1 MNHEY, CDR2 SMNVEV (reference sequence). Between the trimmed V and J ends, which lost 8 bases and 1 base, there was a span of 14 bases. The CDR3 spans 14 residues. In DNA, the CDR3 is TGTGCCAGCGGACATCAAACGGGGAACACTGAAGCTTTCTTT. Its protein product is CASGHQTGNTEAFF.

CDR3 sequence reads: CASSLVRGGDEQFF. CDR3 sequence (DNA): TGTGCCAGCAGCTTGGTTCGCGGGGGCGATGAGCAGTTCTTC. The V and J genes are TRBV11-2 and TRBJ2-1, with D possibly matching TRBD2 (7 bases). Trimming left V 3 bases short and J 8 bases short, with 14 bases between. The CDR3 totals 14 residues. CDR1 is SGHAT, CDR2 FQNNGV, per germline.

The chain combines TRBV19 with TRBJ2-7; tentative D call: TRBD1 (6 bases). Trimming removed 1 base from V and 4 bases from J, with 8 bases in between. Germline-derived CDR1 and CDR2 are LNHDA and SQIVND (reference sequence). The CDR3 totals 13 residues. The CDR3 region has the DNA TGTGCCAGTAGTATAGTAGGGGGATACGAGCAGTACTTC. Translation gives CASSIVGGYEQYF.

Written as DNA, the CDR3 is TGTGCCAGTGCCTCGGACAGGGCGCAGTATTTT. Amino acids: CASASDRAQYF. The V gene is TRBV19, the J gene TRBJ2-3, with 8 bases identical to TRBD1. The germline V gene encodes CDR1 LNHDA and CDR2 SQIVND (reference sequence). The CDR3 is made up of 11 amino acids. Germline trimming cut 8 bases from V and 10 bases from J; bases unmatched to any gene: 5.

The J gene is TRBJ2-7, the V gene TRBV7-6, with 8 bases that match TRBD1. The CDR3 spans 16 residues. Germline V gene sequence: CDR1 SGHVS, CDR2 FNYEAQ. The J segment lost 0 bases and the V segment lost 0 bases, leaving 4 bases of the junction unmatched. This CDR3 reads CASSLAVTGDSYEQYF. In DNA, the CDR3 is TGTGCCAGCAGCTTAGCAGTGACAGGGGACTCCTACGAGCAGTACTTC.